This is a list of T cell receptor beta chains from one sample in a study of OX40 agonist ivuxolimab in advanced cancers. Assay: immunoSEQ multiplex PCR; the TCRdb copy retains only in-frame clones and omits some. The sample holds 8,000 to 10,000 clones; 70% to 90% are singletons and the top ten take 9.5% to 15%. The sample here was CD4+ or CD8+ T cells sorted from blood, taken in a trial of the OX40 agonist ivuxolimab. The source of these receptors is an adult with an advanced solid tumor such as melanoma, head and neck, liver or kidney cancer. Both conserved end residues are part of each CDR3. A D gene is named only where the DNA matches it firmly. Clone size is stated in some rows and not others, as once, few, many or a class when expanded.

d_gene,abundance,v_gene,j_gene,CDR3nt,CDR3aa
NA,NA,TRBV7-6,TRBJ2-7,TGTGCCAGCAGCTTATGGGGATCTTCGTACGAGCAGTACTTC,CASSLWGSSYEQYF
NA,NA,TRBV5-1,TRBJ2-2,TGCGCCAGCTCTACTAACACCGGGGAGCTGTTTTTT,CASSTNTGELFF
TRBD1,NA,TRBV19,TRBJ1-6,TGTGCCACTACAGACAGGGAGGGATCACCCCTCCACTTT,CATTDREGSPLHF
NA,NA,TRBV28,TRBJ1-3,TGTGCCAGCAGTTTCCGGGGATCCGGAAACACCATATATTTT,CASSFRGSGNTIYF
TRBD1,NA,TRBV28,TRBJ2-7,TGTGCCAGCAGTTCTCTGGGACAGGGGGCTCAATTCTCCTACGAGCAGTACTTC,CASSSLGQGAQFSYEQYF
TRBD2,NA,TRBV6-5,TRBJ2-7,TGTGCCAGCAGGGTGACTAGCGCTTACGAGCAGTACTTC,CASRVTSAYEQYF
NA,once,TRBV19,TRBJ1-2,TGTGCCAGTAGTCCGGGGACCGAAAACTGTGGCTACACCTTC,CASSPGTENCGYTF
TRBD2,NA,TRBV7-9,TRBJ2-7,TGTGCCAGCAGCTTAGGAGCGGGAGTGCGCGAGCAGTACTTC,CASSLGAGVREQYF
NA,NA,TRBV5-8,TRBJ2-3,TGTGCCAGCACCTCGGGGTATAGGCGGGACACAGATACGCAGTATTTT,CASTSGYRRDTDTQYF
NA,NA,TRBV28,TRBJ1-1,TGTGCCAGCAGTTCCCCGGGACCGGGGAACACTGAAGCTTTCTTT,CASSSPGPGNTEAFF
NA,NA,TRBV10-3,TRBJ1-1,TGTGCCATCAGCGCCCACCCAGGGGATAACACTGAAGCTTTCTTT,CAISAHPGDNTEAFF
NA,NA,TRBV27,TRBJ2-7,TGTGCCAGCAGTTTAAACGGGGACGGTACCTACGAGCAGTACTTC,CASSLNGDGTYEQYF
TRBD1,NA,TRBV7-2,TRBJ1-1,TGTGCCAGCAGCCCCCGGGCAGGGGGAGAAGCTTTCTTT,CASSPRAGGEAFF
TRBD2,NA,TRBV28,TRBJ2-3,TGTGCCAGCAGTACCCGGACTAGCGGGAGAAGGACAGATACGCAGTATTTT,CASSTRTSGRRTDTQYF
NA,NA,TRBV11-1,TRBJ1-1,TGTGCCAGCAGCCTATTTGGCACTGAAGCTTTCTTT,CASSLFGTEAFF
NA,NA,TRBV28,TRBJ1-5,TGTGCCAGCAGTGAGGGAGGAGATAGCAATCAGCCCCAGCATTTT,CASSEGGDSNQPQHF
TRBD1,once,TRBV5-4,TRBJ2-1,TGTGCCAGCAGCTTCCGGGACAGGGGGCGGTATGAGCAGTTCTTC,CASSFRDRGRYEQFF
NA,NA,TRBV28,TRBJ1-6,TGTGCCAGCAGTTTAACAATGTCACCCCTCCACTTT,CASSLTMSPLHF
NA,NA,TRBV5-6,TRBJ2-1,TGTGCCAGCAGCTCCACTGCGAGCTCCTACAATGAGCAGTTCTTC,CASSSTASSYNEQFF
TRBD1,NA,TRBV27,TRBJ1-4,TGTGCCAGCAGTTCCGGGACAGGGGATATTTATGAAAAACTGTTTTTT,CASSSGTGDIYEKLFF
TRBD2,NA,TRBV11-3,TRBJ2-2,TGTGCCAGCAGCTTCGATAGCCCGTCCGCTAGCGGGAGTGGCGGGGAGCTGTTTTTT,CASSFDSPSASGSGGELFF
NA,NA,TRBV6-5,TRBJ2-7,TGTGCCAGCACCAAGACCCTCGGGGCCTCCTACGAGCAGTACTTC,CASTKTLGASYEQYF
TRBD1,NA,TRBV5-1,TRBJ2-2,TGCGCCAGCAGCAGGGGGCCGGAGCTGTTTTTT,CASSRGPELFF
NA,NA,TRBV7-9,TRBJ2-2,TGTGCCAGCAGCACACAGGGTCCCGGGGAGCTGTTTTTT,CASSTQGPGELFF
NA,NA,TRBV10-3,TRBJ2-7,TGTGCCATCAGTCTGGACAGAAGCTCCTACGAGCAGTACTTC,CAISLDRSSYEQYF
TRBD1,NA,TRBV25-1,TRBJ2-1,TGTGCCAGACCCGGACAGGGTGAGTATGGTGAGCAGTTCTTC,CARPGQGEYGEQFF
NA,few,TRBV2,TRBJ1-1,TGTGCCAGCAATCCAGCTAAGAACACTGAAGCTTTCTTT,CASNPAKNTEAFF
TRBD2,NA,TRBV7-9,TRBJ2-3,TGTGCCAGCAGCTTTAACATAGCGGGAGGACAAGACGTATTT,CASSFNIAGGQDVF
NA,NA,TRBV18,TRBJ2-2,TGTGCCAGCTCACCCCCGACTGCTTCCGGGGAGCTGTTTTTT,CASSPPTASGELFF
NA,NA,TRBV10-3,TRBJ2-1,TGTGCCATCAGTGAGGAAGTGGGGGGCCTGACGCCGCGGTTCTTC,CAISEEVGGLTPRFF
NA,NA,TRBV10-3,TRBJ1-1,TGTGCCATCAGTGGGGGGGTAGACGGGAACACTGAAGCTTTCTTT,CAISGGVDGNTEAFF
NA,NA,TRBV10-3,TRBJ2-5,TGTGCCATCAGTAGCGCCGGGACACCGGAGACCCAGTACTTC,CAISSAGTPETQYF
NA,NA,TRBV6-1,TRBJ1-1,TGTGCCAGCAGTGAACCAGGGTTTGGCACTGAAGCTTTCTTT,CASSEPGFGTEAFF
TRBD1,few,TRBV2,TRBJ2-7,TGTGCCAGCAGTAGGACAGGGGGGATATCCTACGAGCAGTACTTC,CASSRTGGISYEQYF
NA,once,TRBV5-1,TRBJ2-2,TGCGCCAGCAGCTTTTTACCGAACACCGGGGAGCTGTTTTTT,CASSFLPNTGELFF
TRBD1,NA,TRBV18,TRBJ2-7,TGTGCCAGCTCACCGGGACAGGCGGCCTACGAGCAGTACTTC,CASSPGQAAYEQYF
NA,NA,TRBV5-6,TRBJ2-7,TGTGCCAGCAGCTCACTTTCTATGAGGAGCGTGTACGAGCAGTACTTC,CASSSLSMRSVYEQYF
TRBD2,NA,TRBV7-3,TRBJ2-5,TGTGCCAGCAGCAGGGGACTAGCGGGAGAGATAGAGACCCAGTACTTC,CASSRGLAGEIETQYF
NA,NA,TRBV6-4,TRBJ2-3,TGTGCCAGCAGTGAATTTGGCTTGGGCACAGATACGCAGTATTTT,CASSEFGLGTDTQYF
NA,NA,TRBV30,TRBJ2-3,TGTGCCTGGAATCCTGGATCAGATACGCAGTATTTT,CAWNPGSDTQYF
NA,NA,TRBV18,TRBJ1-4,TGTGCCAGCTCAAACAGCCGAAATGAAAAACTGTTTTTT,CASSNSRNEKLFF
TRBD2,NA,TRBV18,TRBJ2-7,TGTGCCAGCTCACCAGATGGCGGGAGGGCCCTCTACGAGCAGTACTTC,CASSPDGGRALYEQYF
TRBD1,NA,TRBV5-5,TRBJ1-5,TGTGCCAGCAGCCCCACAGGGGGTACCAATCAGCCCCAGCATTTT,CASSPTGGTNQPQHF
TRBD1,once,TRBV5-6,TRBJ2-2,TGTGCCAGCAGCTTGGAGACAGGGTATACCGGGGAGCTGTTTTTT,CASSLETGYTGELFF
NA,NA,TRBV7-8,TRBJ1-5,TGTGCCAGCAGCTTAGGAGTATCTCTATTAACTGGGGGTCAGCCCCAGCATTTT,CASSLGVSLLTGGQPQHF
TRBD1,NA,TRBV18,TRBJ2-7,TGTGCCAGCTCACCGCTCCGGGACAGGGGTCACGAGCAGTACTTC,CASSPLRDRGHEQYF
TRBD1,NA,TRBV10-2,TRBJ2-7,TGCGCCAGCAGAAAGGACAGGGCGTCCTACGAGCAGTACTTC,CASRKDRASYEQYF
NA,NA,TRBV29-1,TRBJ2-3,TGCAGCGTTGAACTAGACAGCACAGATACGCAGTATTTT,CSVELDSTDTQYF
TRBD2,NA,TRBV7-9,TRBJ2-7,TGTGCCAGCGGGACTAACTACGAGCAGTACTTC,CASGTNYEQYF
NA,NA,TRBV25-1,TRBJ2-7,TGTGCCAGCAGTCCCTCCGGCGGCTCCTACGAGCAGTACTTC,CASSPSGGSYEQYF
TRBD1,NA,TRBV9,TRBJ1-4,TGTGCCAGCAGCCGGGACAGGGATTACGGAAAACTGTTTTTT,CASSRDRDYGKLFF
TRBD2,NA,TRBV2,TRBJ2-3,TGTGCCAGCACCGGGACTAGCGGTGCAGATACGCAGTATTTT,CASTGTSGADTQYF